Presented here are 19 T cell receptor beta chains from one specimen sequenced in a study of shared clonotypes between healthy human individuals. The assay was immunoSEQ multiplex PCR, and TCRdb's table has in-frame clones only and misses some. The table records about 820,000 clones, 80% to 95% of them present only once. Naive CD8 populations comprised CD45RO-negative cells positively selected for CCR7, excluding terminally differentiated effector memory CD45RA+ cells. Material for sequencing was naive CD8+ T cells sorted from blood. These receptor sequences come from a man under 40 in good health.

The chain recombines TRBV9 with TRBJ2-7; 9 bases align to TRBD1. The V segment lost 7 bases and the J segment 5 bases; nucleotides outside the gene matches: 10. Germline loops: CDR1 SGDLS, CDR2 YYNGEE. This CDR3 region has 14 residues. CDR3 DNA sequence: TGTGCCAGCGGGTACGGGACAGGGTTCAACGAGCAGTACTTC. Translating it yields CASGYGTGFNEQYF.

Written as DNA, the CDR3 is TGTGCCAGCAGCTTAGAAGGGGGACTCCTCTACGAGCAGTACTTC. It is translated as CASSLEGGLLYEQYF. The chain couples TRBV7-2 to TRBJ2-7, with D perhaps being TRBD1 or TRBD2 (6 bases each). This CDR3 comprises 15 residues. Germline CDR1 reads SGHTA; CDR2 reads FQGNSA. V lost 1 base to trimming and J lost 3 bases, with 13 bases between them.

This clone was seen a single time. The rearrangement uses TRBV27 and TRBJ1-5; 9 bases fit TRBD1. The CDR3 contains 15 residues. Germline trimming cut 3 bases from V and 9 bases from J; bases unmatched to any gene: 9. Germline CDR1 and CDR2: MNHEY and SMNVEV (reference sequence). The DNA for the CDR3 is TGTGCCAGCAGTTTCACCACAGGGGGCAGGTGGCCCCAGCATTTT. This codes for CASSFTTGGRWPQHF.

This clone has only one observation. This sequence joins TRBV2 and TRBJ2-7; D is perhaps TRBD2 (5 bases). The CDR3 contains 12 residues. V was shortened by 7 bases and J by 2 bases, with 9 bases between the two germline ends. Germline values: CDR1 SNHLY, CDR2 FYNNEI. The CDR3 here is CASIGGTYEQYF. CDR3 coding DNA: TGTGCCAGCATAGGAGGAACCTACGAGCAGTACTTC. The full variable domain, in which reference TRBV2 and TRBJ2-7 provide the parts outside the CDR3, is EPEVTQTPSHQVTQMGQEVILRCVPISNHLYFYWYRQILGQKVEFLVSFYNNEISEKSEIFDDQFSVERPDGSNFTLKIRSTKLEDSAMYFCASIGGTYEQYFGPGTRLTVT.

The CDR3 DNA sequence: TGTGCCAGCAGCGAGACCCTCCCCACCGGGGAGCTGTTTTTT. Encoded protein: CASSETLPTGELFF. The chain links TRBV9 to TRBJ2-2, with D hard to call. The germline V gene encodes CDR1 SGDLS and CDR2 YYNGEE. CDR3 length: 14 residues. V lost 3 bases, J lost 4 bases, and 10 bases lay in between.

The chain recombines TRBV6-4 with TRBJ2-3; 7 bases map to TRBD2. This CDR3 has 15 amino acids. The germline V gene has CDR1 MRHNA and CDR2 SNTAGT. V was clipped by 4 bases and J by 1 base; unmatched bases: 5. CDR3 residues: CASSVRLARTDTQYF. In DNA form, the CDR3 reads TGTGCCAGCAGTGTCCGACTAGCTCGCACAGATACGCAGTATTTT.

This rearrangement joins TRBV4-3 to TRBJ1-2; 8 bases line up with TRBD1. The CDR3 loop spans 15 amino acids. Per germline, CDR1 LGHNA and CDR2 YSLEER. The junction had 8 bases not matched to a gene; V was cut back by 4 bases and J by 4 bases. The CDR3: CASSLDQGARYGYTF. The CDR3 bases are TGCGCCAGCAGCCTCGATCAGGGGGCCCGCTATGGCTACACCTTC.

The chain's CDR3 is CASSTGGYPSYEQYF. The CDR3 DNA reads as TGTGCCAGCAGTACTGGCGGGTACCCCTCCTACGAGCAGTACTTC. The chain recombines TRBV27 with TRBJ2-7; D perhaps matches TRBD2 (5 bases). V was pared by 5 bases and J by 0 bases, with 14 bases between. The germline gives CDR1 MNHEY, CDR2 SMNVEV (reference sequence). The CDR3 covers 15 residues.

This clone was recorded a few times. The genes are TRBV7-3 and TRBJ2-2; possible D gene TRBD2, 6 bases. Germline values: CDR1 SGHTA, CDR2 FQGTGA. The CDR3 consists of 14 residues. V was clipped by 2 bases and J by 6 bases, with 10 bases between them. The DNA for the CDR3 is TGTGCCAGCAGCTTAGCTAGCGCGGCCGGGGAGCTGTTTTTT. As protein: CASSLASAAGELFF.

With respect to this clone: Other DNA sequences from this sample encode an identical CDR3 as well. This chain uses TRBV19 with TRBJ2-7, with D possibly being TRBD1 or TRBD2 (5 bases each). Deletions cut 6 bases from V and 1 base from J, with 13 bases between. CDR3 length equals 14 residues. The germline CDR1 and CDR2 sequences are LNHDA and SQIVND (reference sequence). Here the CDR3 DNA reads TGTGCCAGTAGATTAAGGGACGGATCCTACGAGCAGTACTTC. This gives the protein CASRLRDGSYEQYF.

J is TRBJ2-1 and V is TRBV11-2; TRBD2 matches at 10 bases. Germline V gene data show CDR1 as SGHAT and CDR2 as FQNNGV. The V and J ends lost 5 bases and 3 bases, in that order; junction bases with no gene match: 7. The CDR3 is made up of 16 amino acids. The CDR3 loop reads CASSRTTSGYYNEQFF. CDR3 nucleotide sequence: TGTGCCAGCAGCCGAACGACTAGCGGGTACTACAATGAGCAGTTCTTC.

The rearrangement uses TRBV28 and TRBJ2-7; D possibly corresponds to TRBD2 (5 bases). V lost 6 bases to trimming and J lost 0 bases, with 9 bases between them. CDR1 is MDHEN and CDR2 is SYDVKM in the germline V gene. The CDR3 spans 13 residues. The CDR3 DNA reads as TGTGCCAGCAGGGACGGGAACTCCTACGAGCAGTACTTC. Protein: CASRDGNSYEQYF.

A word on this clone: Other nucleotide sequences in the sample specify the same CDR3. The V call is TRBV14, the J call TRBJ2-1; D gene unclear. Germline V gene data show CDR1 as SGHDN and CDR2 as FVKESK. CDR3 length: 13 residues. V lost 3 bases and J 3 bases, leaving 6 bases between the germline ends. The CDR3 nucleotides read TGTGCCAGCAGCCAGGAAAACTACAATGAGCAGTTCTTC. Translated: CASSQENYNEQFF.

The genes are TRBV23-1 and TRBJ2-3; 11 bases align to TRBD2. TRBV23-1 is noted as an ORF with a role that remains uncertain. This CDR3 comprises 20 residues. The V segment lost 0 bases and the J segment 4 bases; nucleotides outside the gene matches: 15. Here the CDR3 reads CASSQSGLAGGKGHADTQYF. The CDR3 DNA reads TGCGCCAGCAGTCAATCGGGCCTAGCGGGAGGTAAGGGCCATGCAGATACGCAGTATTTT.

The J gene is TRBJ1-1, the V gene TRBV4-2; the D gene is possibly TRBD1 (6 bases). V was clipped by 5 bases and J by 1 base, with 17 bases between them. Germline CDR1 is LGHNA and CDR2 is YNFKEQ. The CDR3 runs 16 residues. The chain's CDR3 is CASSLGRWGRNTEAFF. Here the CDR3 DNA reads TGTGCCAGCAGCTTGGGTCGTTGGGGGCGGAACACTGAAGCTTTCTTT.

V usage is TRBV27 and J usage is TRBJ2-7; the D gene is possibly TRBD2 (6 bases). Per the germline V gene, CDR1 is MNHEY and CDR2 is SMNVEV (reference sequence). V was pared by 4 bases and J by 3 bases, with 16 bases between. The CDR3 extends over 15 amino acids. The CDR3 loop reads CASSWGGMEVYEQYF. Here the CDR3 DNA reads TGTGCCAGCAGTTGGGGCGGGATGGAAGTCTACGAGCAGTACTTC.

The rearrangement joins TRBV5-5 to TRBJ2-1; 7 nucleotides align to TRBD2. The CDR3 sequence is 14 residues long. Germline lookup yields CDR1 SGHKS and CDR2 YYEKEE (reference sequence). V trimming: 6 bases; J trimming: 5 bases; junction bases outside the gene matches: 8. CDR3 coding DNA: TGTGCCAGCAACCCTGGGACTACAGACAATGAGCAGTTCTTC. This sequence encodes CASNPGTTDNEQFF.

V is TRBV7-9 and J is TRBJ1-4; D not certain. V lost 8 bases, J lost 7 bases, and 17 bases lay in between. The CDR3 is made up of 14 amino acids. Per the germline V gene, CDR1 is SEHNR and CDR2 is FQNEAQ (reference sequence). CDR3 nucleotides: TGTGCCAGCCTTCCTGGGGAGGGTTTTGAAAAACTGTTTTTT. Encoded protein: CASLPGEGFEKLFF.

This chain connects TRBV9 to TRBJ1-2, with TRBD1 identical over 7 bases. This CDR3 contains 15 residues. Germline V gene sequence: CDR1 SGDLS, CDR2 YYNGEE. Losses at the gene ends were 4 bases for V and 2 bases for J; bases not matched to a gene: 8. The CDR3 region is CASSLRTGPNYGYTF. The CDR3 bases are TGTGCCAGCAGCCTTCGGACAGGCCCGAACTATGGCTACACCTTC.